This record covers a single TCR beta chain. Its antigen is as yet unknown. At deep level, the assay was performed. Replicate PCRs for sorted subsets used 200 ng DNA; this equaled 30,000 to 35,000 T cell genomes. Only in-frame clones appear in the TCRdb table, and some are missing; sequencing was by immunoSEQ multiplex PCR. Here the sample spans under 1 million clones, 92% being singletons. CD45RO-negative, CCR7-selected cells formed the naive CD8 fraction, which excluded terminally differentiated effector memory CD45RA+ cells. This sample is drawn from a study of shared clonotypes between healthy human individuals. This CDR3 is built from 16 residues. V shed 0 bases and J 0 bases; nucleotides not matched to a gene: 4. Germline CDR1 and CDR2: MNHEY and SVGAGI. Study-wide points: Clonotypes shared by all four sorted-subset donors had higher generation probabilities than non-shared clonotypes.

Specimen: naive CD8+ T cells sorted from blood. The chain couples TRBV6-5 to TRBJ2-7, with TRBD2 identical over 8 bases. The clonotype comes from a man between 25 and 39 years old in good health. This CDR3 is CASSYSTSGGSYEQYF. CDR3 in DNA: TGTGCCAGCAGTTACTCCACTAGCGGCGGCTCCTACGAGCAGTACTTC.